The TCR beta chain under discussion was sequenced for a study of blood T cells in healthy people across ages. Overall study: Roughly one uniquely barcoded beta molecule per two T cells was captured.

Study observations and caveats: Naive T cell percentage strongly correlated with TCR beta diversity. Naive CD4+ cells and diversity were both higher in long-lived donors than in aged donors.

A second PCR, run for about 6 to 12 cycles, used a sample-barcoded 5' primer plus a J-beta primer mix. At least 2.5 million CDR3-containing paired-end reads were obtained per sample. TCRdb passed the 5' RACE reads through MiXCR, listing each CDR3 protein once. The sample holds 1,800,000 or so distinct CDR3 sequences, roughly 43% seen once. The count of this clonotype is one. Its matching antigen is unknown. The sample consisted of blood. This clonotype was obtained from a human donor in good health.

CDR3 region: CASSLEATGGILNTIYF. The CDR3 DNA is TGTGCCAGCAGCTTAGAAGCGACAGGGGGCATCTTAAACACCATATATTTT. This rearrangement joins TRBV7-6 to TRBJ1-3; the match to TRBD1 covers 10 bases. This CDR3 contains 17 residues. CDR1 and CDR2 from the germline V gene are SGHVS and FNYEAQ. The J segment lost 6 bases and the V segment lost 1 base, leaving 9 bases of the junction unmatched. The full variable domain, its missing parts supplied by reference TRBV7-6 and TRBJ1-3, is GAGVSQSPRYKVTKRGQDVALRCDPISGHVSLYWYRQALGQGPEFLTYFNYEAQQDKSGLPNDRFSAERPEGSISTLTIQRTEQRDSAMYRCASSLEATGGILNTIYFGEGSWLTVV.